These 24 T cell receptor beta chains were all obtained from the same sample, sequenced in a study of blood T cell repertoires in COVID-19. Produced via immunoSEQ multiplex PCR; TCRdb's table is partial and in-frame only. The sample has 350,000 to 550,000 clones; 85% to 90% are singletons. Sequencing was performed on PBMCs or T cells enriched from blood (not recorded which). These receptors originate from a man aged 25 to 40 who had recovered from COVID-19.

In its sample, this clone was seen once. DNA of the CDR3: TGTGCCAGCAGTTTTACCCTCAGGGGCCTGGGGAACACCATATATTTT. It codes for CASSFTLRGLGNTIYF. This chain links TRBV28 with TRBJ1-3; D possibly corresponds to TRBD1 (6 bases). The V end lost 3 bases, the J end lost 7 bases, and 19 bases lay between the germline ends. The germline V gene has CDR1 MDHEN and CDR2 SYDVKM. This CDR3 has 16 residues.

This sequence joins TRBV18 and TRBJ1-4, with 9 bases identical to TRBD1. Germline V gene data show CDR1 as KGHSH and CDR2 as LQKENI. The CDR3 is made up of 15 amino acids. J lost 7 bases, V lost 3 bases, and 6 bases had no gene match. CDR3 DNA: TGTGCCAGCTCACCGCGAGGGACAGGGCGTGAAAAACTGTTTTTT. Protein sequence: CASSPRGTGREKLFF.

The V and J genes are TRBV30 and TRBJ2-3; D gene ambiguous. CDR1 and CDR2 (germline): GTSNPN, SVGIG (reference sequence). V was clipped by 0 bases and J by 7 bases, with 5 bases between them. This CDR3 spans 11 amino acids. The CDR3 DNA reads as TGTGCCTGGAGTGTAATTAATACGCAGTATTTT. Translation gives CAWSVINTQYF.

The chain employs TRBV30 and TRBJ1-1; D possibly corresponds to TRBD1 (5 bases). The V gene's germline CDR1 is GTSNPN and CDR2 SVGIG (reference sequence). The CDR3 consists of 14 residues. Trimming removed 0 bases at V and 5 bases at J, with 13 bases between. CDR3 bases: TGTGCCTGGAGTGTTATCGGGGGTGAGACTGAAGCTTTCTTT. As protein: CAWSVIGGETEAFF. The entire variable domain, with the rest obtained from reference TRBV30 and TRBJ1-1, is as follows: SQTIHQWPATLVQPVGSPLSLECTVEGTSNPNLYWYRQAAGRGLQLLFYSVGIGQISSEVPQNLSASRPQDRQFILSSKKLLLSDSGFYLCAWSVIGGETEAFFGQGTRLTVV.

V and J are TRBV14 and TRBJ2-1, with a possible D match to TRBD2 (5 bases). The CDR3 consists of 16 residues. The ends were cut back, 4 bases at V and 0 bases at J, with 13 bases in the middle. Germline V gives CDR1 SGHDN, CDR2 FVKESK. CDR3 protein: CASSPHGSGSYNEQFF. The CDR3 DNA reads as TGTGCCAGCAGCCCCCACGGCAGCGGCTCCTACAATGAGCAGTTCTTC.

The CDR3 bases are TGTGCCAGCAGCTTGTTACCGGGGGAAGGTTCACCCCTCCACTTT. This gives the protein CASSLLPGEGSPLHF. The chain joins TRBV11-2 to TRBJ1-6; weak D call: TRBD1 (5 bases). Trimming took off 3 bases at V and 9 bases at J, with 15 bases between the two ends. Germline V gives CDR1 SGHAT, CDR2 FQNNGV. The CDR3 runs to 15 residues.

The chain recombines TRBV7-9 with TRBJ1-5; tentatively, D is TRBD1 (6 bases). The CDR3 runs to 15 residues. V shed 5 bases and J shed 2 bases, with 13 bases lying between them. Germline values: CDR1 SEHNR, CDR2 FQNEAQ (reference sequence). The CDR3 loop reads CASSANKGGNQPQHF. In nucleotides, the CDR3 is TGTGCCAGCAGCGCAAATAAGGGGGGCAATCAGCCCCAGCATTTT.

This clone turned up a few times. V and J are TRBV19 and TRBJ1-3; D is ambiguous. The CDR3 sequence is 16 residues long. Germline V gene sequence: CDR1 LNHDA, CDR2 SQIVND (reference sequence). Trimming cost V 5 bases and J 0 bases, with 14 bases left between them. The CDR3 is CASSPQEFFSGNTIYF. The CDR3 DNA follows: TGTGCCAGTAGTCCTCAGGAATTCTTCTCTGGAAACACCATATATTTT.

The V gene is TRBV4-1, the J gene TRBJ1-1, with 7 bases identical to TRBD1. Germline V gene sequence: CDR1 MGHRA, CDR2 YSYEKL. The CDR3 is 15 amino acids. Trimming took 4 bases from V and 1 from J; bases not matched to a gene: 6. This CDR3 reads CASSLRGQTNTEAFF. The CDR3 nucleotides read TGCGCCAGCAGCCTAAGGGGACAGACGAACACTGAAGCTTTCTTT.

The chain uses TRBV7-2 and TRBJ1-2; 9 nucleotides match TRBD1. The CDR3 has 18 residues. Per the germline V gene, CDR1 is SGHTA and CDR2 is FQGNSA. With V trimmed by 3 bases and J by 4 bases, 15 bases remained unmatched. The CDR3 protein is CASSFATGGGLISYGYTF. CDR3 sequence (DNA): TGTGCCAGCAGCTTCGCTACAGGGGGCGGTTTGATCTCCTATGGCTACACCTTC.

The chain uses TRBV10-3 and TRBJ2-1; D is unclear. Germline V gene sequence: CDR1 ENHRY, CDR2 SYGVKD. This CDR3 has 12 residues. Trimming removed 6 bases from V and 10 bases from J, with 13 bases in between. The CDR3 DNA reads TGTGCCATCAGGGCAGCCATGGGCGAGCAGTTCTTC. The encoded protein is CAIRAAMGEQFF.

Concerning this clone itself: Other DNA sequences in the sample encode the same CDR3. The chain carries TRBV3-1 (or the pseudogene TRBV3-2) and TRBJ2-7; TRBD2 aligns across 13 bases. Germline trimming cut 3 bases from V and 3 bases from J; bases unmatched to any gene: 2. This CDR3 spans 15 amino acids. CDR1 LGHDT and CDR2 YNNKEL come from the germline V gene (reference sequence). CDR3 sequence (DNA): TGTGCCAGCAGCCAGGGGACTAGCGGGATCTACGAGCAGTACTTC. The encoded protein is CASSQGTSGIYEQYF.

The J gene is TRBJ2-7, the V gene TRBV11-2, with 9 bases identical to TRBD1. Germline-derived CDR1 and CDR2 are SGHAT and FQNNGV. Trimming cost V 1 base and J 2 bases; bases outside gene matches: 0. This CDR3 contains 14 residues. The CDR3 here is CASSLGDRAYEQYF. DNA of the CDR3: TGTGCCAGCAGCTTAGGGGACAGGGCCTACGAGCAGTACTTC.

The J gene is TRBJ2-7, the V gene TRBV7-8, with 9 bases matching TRBD1. The V and J ends lost 4 bases and 2 bases, in that order; junction bases with no gene match: 6. Per germline, CDR1 SGHVS and CDR2 FQNEAQ. The CDR3 has 15 residues. DNA for the CDR3: TGTGCCAGCAGCTCCGGGACAGGGTTGCCCTACGAGCAGTACTTC. It encodes CASSSGTGLPYEQYF.

This clone came up a few times. The chain employs TRBV5-6 and TRBJ1-2; TRBD1 is a possible D gene (5 bases). Germline CDR1 SGHDT, CDR2 YYEEEE. V was clipped by 3 bases and J by 7 bases, with 10 bases between them. The CDR3 runs to 12 residues. The CDR3 sequence is CASSSGFGGYTF. In DNA, the CDR3 is TGTGCCAGCAGCTCAGGGTTCGGTGGCTACACCTTC.

This chain links TRBV10-2 with TRBJ1-4; D unclear. The CDR3 has 15 residues. Germline CDR1 WSHSY, CDR2 SAAADI. V lost 0 bases, J lost 4 bases, and 9 bases lay in between. As DNA, the CDR3 is TGCGCCAGCAGTGAGTCGCGGGGAATTAATGAAAAACTGTTTTTT. As protein: CASSESRGINEKLFF.

In its sample, this clone was seen a few times. The CDR3 DNA reads TGTGCCTGGATCCCCCCGGACAGAAAGAACACTGAAGCTTTCTTT. It encodes CAWIPPDRKNTEAFF. The chain recombines TRBV30 with TRBJ1-1; tentative D call: TRBD1 (6 bases). The CDR3 length is 15 residues. Trimming removed 4 bases from V and 1 base from J, with 16 bases in between. CDR1 GTSNPN and CDR2 SVGIG come from the germline V gene (reference sequence).

The chain combines TRBV19 with TRBJ1-6; D is unresolved. Trimming stripped 3 bases from V and 7 bases from J, with 10 bases between. This CDR3 has 14 amino acids. CDR1 is LNHDA, CDR2 SQIVND, per germline (reference sequence). CDR3 amino acids: CASSIPTENSPLHF. For the CDR3, the DNA is TGTGCCAGTAGTATCCCCACGGAGAATTCACCCCTCCACTTT.

This clone was picked up a small number of times. The chain couples TRBV4-1 to TRBJ2-1, with 15 bases that match TRBD2. Per the germline V gene, CDR1 is MGHRA and CDR2 is YSYEKL. The ends lost 4 bases at V and 6 bases at J; junction bases unmatched: 7. This CDR3 contains 17 residues. Here the CDR3 DNA reads TGCGCCAGCAGCCGCACCTCGGGACTAGCGGGGGGCAATGAGCAGTTCTTC. This translates into CASSRTSGLAGGNEQFF.

The rearrangement links TRBV7-9 to TRBJ2-7; D possibly corresponds to TRBD2 (6 bases). V lost 1 base and J 10 bases, leaving 14 bases between the germline ends. This CDR3 contains 13 residues. The germline V gene has CDR1 SEHNR and CDR2 FQNEAQ (reference sequence). For the CDR3, the DNA is TGTGCCAGCAGCTTAGACCAGGCGGGGATTCAGTACTTC. Encoded protein: CASSLDQAGIQYF. The full variable domain, in which reference TRBV7-9 and TRBJ2-7 provide the parts outside the CDR3, is DTGVSQNPRHKITKRGQNVTFRCDPISEHNRLYWYRQTLGQGPEFLTYFQNEAQLEKSRLLSDRFSAERPKGSFSTLEIQRTEQGDSAMYLCASSLDQAGIQYFGPGTRLTVT.

This chain joins TRBV11-2 and TRBJ2-1; TRBD2 agrees at 10 bases. CDR1 and CDR2 from the germline V gene are SGHAT and FQNNGV. This CDR3 has 19 residues. V lost 1 base, J lost 8 bases, and 17 bases stayed unmatched. CDR3 nucleotide sequence: TGTGCCAGCAGCTTAGTATTGGAAAGGGAAGGACTAGCGGTAGATGAGCAGTTCTTC. Residues: CASSLVLEREGLAVDEQFF. Combining the CDR3 with reference TRBV11-2 and TRBJ2-1 gives the whole variable domain EAGVAQSPRYKIIEKRQSVAFWCNPISGHATLYWYQQILGQGPKLLIQFQNNGVVDDSQLPKDRFSAERLKGVDSTLKIQPAKLEDSAVYLCASSLVLEREGLAVDEQFFGPGTRLTVL.

This clone was observed a single time. The rearrangement joins TRBV6-6 to TRBJ1-5; perhaps TRBD1 as D (5 bases). The CDR3 consists of 13 residues. Deletions cut 11 bases from V and 4 bases from J, with 15 bases between. Germline CDR1 and CDR2: MNHNY and SVGAGI (reference sequence). The DNA of the CDR3 is TGTGCCCGGGGGGGGTTTGGGAATCAGCCCCAGCATTTT. It encodes CARGGFGNQPQHF.

The chain uses TRBV5-4 and TRBJ1-2; TRBD1 is a possible D gene (5 bases). CDR1 SGHNT and CDR2 YYREEE come from the germline V gene (reference sequence). Trimming took 3 bases from V and 2 from J, leaving 11 bases between them. The CDR3 sequence is 14 residues long. The CDR3 nucleotides are TGTGCCAGCAGCTCCGGACATCCGAACTATGGCTACACCTTC. Translated, it gives CASSSGHPNYGYTF.

The chain has TRBV9 and TRBJ2-1; 11 nucleotides align to TRBD2. Germline CDR1 SGDLS, CDR2 YYNGEE. V lost 4 bases to trimming and J lost 4 bases; unmatched junction nucleotides: 13. CDR3 length: 18 residues. Written as DNA, the CDR3 is TGTGCCAGCAGCCCGACCCCACCGGGACTAGCGGCATACAATGAGCAGTTCTTC. Its translation is CASSPTPPGLAAYNEQFF.